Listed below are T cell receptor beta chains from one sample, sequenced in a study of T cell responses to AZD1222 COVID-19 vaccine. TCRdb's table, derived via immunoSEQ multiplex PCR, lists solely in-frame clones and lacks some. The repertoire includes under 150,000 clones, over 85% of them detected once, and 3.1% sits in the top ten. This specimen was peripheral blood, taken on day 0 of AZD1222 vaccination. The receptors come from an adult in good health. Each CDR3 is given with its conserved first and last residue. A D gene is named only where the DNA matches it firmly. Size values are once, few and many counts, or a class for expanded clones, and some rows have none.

DNA: TGTGCCAGCAGCCACCGGGACAGGGGACACGAGCAGTACTTC
CDR3: CASSHRDRGHEQYF
size: once
J: TRBJ2-7
V: TRBV6-6
D: TRBD1

DNA: TGTGCCAGCAGCTTGGCCGGGAGATATAGCAATCAGCCCCAGCATTTT
CDR3: CASSLAGRYSNQPQHF
size: -
J: TRBJ1-5
V: TRBV5-5
D: -

DNA: TGTGCCAGCAGCAGGCGCGCGGTCGGTCAGCCCCAGCATTTT
CDR3: CASSRRAVGQPQHF
size: -
J: TRBJ1-5
V: TRBV27
D: -

DNA: TGTGCCAGCAATACAAGGACTGAAGCTTTCTTT
CDR3: CASNTRTEAFF
size: once
J: TRBJ1-1
V: TRBV6-6
D: -

DNA: TGTGCCAGCAGCTTAGTCCAGGGCGGCACTGAAGCTTTCTTT
CDR3: CASSLVQGGTEAFF
size: -
J: TRBJ1-1
V: TRBV7-9
D: -

DNA: TGTGCCAGCAGCTTATTGGGCACAGATACGCAGTATTTT
CDR3: CASSLLGTDTQYF
size: few
J: TRBJ2-3
V: TRBV7-2
D: -

DNA: TGTGCCAGCAGCTTATCCGGGGGATCTTACACTGAAGCTTTCTTT
CDR3: CASSLSGGSYTEAFF
size: -
J: TRBJ1-1
V: TRBV7-2
D: -

DNA: TGTGCCAGCAGCTTAATCCGGGAGGGCCCCGATGAGCAGTTCTTC
CDR3: CASSLIREGPDEQFF
size: -
J: TRBJ2-1
V: TRBV11-3
D: TRBD2

DNA: TGTGCCAGCAGCGGCCGGGACAATCAGGTCATGAACACTGAAGCTTTCTTT
CDR3: CASSGRDNQVMNTEAFF
size: -
J: TRBJ1-1
V: TRBV7-9
D: -

DNA: TGTGCCAGCAGCCAAGATGAGGGAGGAGATGAAAAACTGTTTTTT
CDR3: CASSQDEGGDEKLFF
size: -
J: TRBJ1-4
V: TRBV4-2
D: -

DNA: TGTGCCAGCATTTCACAGGTTCAGGGGAGTAGCGATGGCTACACCTTC
CDR3: CASISQVQGSSDGYTF
size: once
J: TRBJ1-2
V: TRBV6-6
D: -

DNA: TGTGCCAGCAGGGATACAGGGGACACTGAAGCTTTCTTT
CDR3: CASRDTGDTEAFF
size: -
J: TRBJ1-1
V: TRBV6-5
D: TRBD1

DNA: TGTGCCACCAGCAGCAGTAGCGGGAGCGCAGATACGCAGTATTTT
CDR3: CATSSSSGSADTQYF
size: -
J: TRBJ2-3
V: TRBV15
D: TRBD2

DNA: TGTGCCAGCAGTTACCAGGGGCGCGTAACTGAAGCTTTCTTT
CDR3: CASSYQGRVTEAFF
size: once
J: TRBJ1-1
V: TRBV6-5
D: -

DNA: TGTGCCAGCAGCCGGGGACTAGCGGGAGGGTTGACCCAGTACTTC
CDR3: CASSRGLAGGLTQYF
size: once
J: TRBJ2-5
V: TRBV3-1/TRBV3-2
D: TRBD2

DNA: TGTGCCAGCAGCATGGCCGGGACAGGGATTTACTCTACTAATGAAAAACTGTTTTTT
CDR3: CASSMAGTGIYSTNEKLFF
size: -
J: TRBJ1-4
V: TRBV7-6
D: TRBD1

DNA: TGTGCCAGCAGGGGAAGGACAGTGACTTTGTATGGCTACACCTTC
CDR3: CASRGRTVTLYGYTF
size: -
J: TRBJ1-2
V: TRBV6-5
D: -

DNA: TGTGCCAGCAGCCAAGATCTCGGGATAACAAGGGGCTACACCTTC
CDR3: CASSQDLGITRGYTF
size: -
J: TRBJ1-2
V: TRBV3-1/TRBV3-2
D: -

DNA: TGTGCCAGCAGAGAAGCGGGAGCGGAGACCCAGTACTTC
CDR3: CASREAGAETQYF
size: -
J: TRBJ2-5
V: TRBV28
D: TRBD2

DNA: TGTGCCAGCAGTTATTTCGGGGAAGATACGCAGTATTTT
CDR3: CASSYFGEDTQYF
size: -
J: TRBJ2-3
V: TRBV6-5
D: -

DNA: TGCAGCGTTGATGAGGGAGAAAAACTGTTTTTT
CDR3: CSVDEGEKLFF
size: -
J: TRBJ1-4
V: TRBV29-1
D: -

DNA: TGCGCCAGCAGCCCTTTCCGAAACTCCTATAATTCACCCCTCCACTTT
CDR3: CASSPFRNSYNSPLHF
size: -
J: TRBJ1-6
V: TRBV5-1
D: -

DNA: TGTGCCAGTATCGAGACAGGGGGGAACACTGAAGCTTTCTTT
CDR3: CASIETGGNTEAFF
size: -
J: TRBJ1-1
V: TRBV19
D: TRBD1

DNA: TGTGCCAGCAGCTTTCACAATGAGCAGTTCTTC
CDR3: CASSFHNEQFF
size: once
J: TRBJ2-1
V: TRBV7-2
D: -

DNA: TGTGCCAGCAGTATCGGACAGGGGGCGCAGGGTGCCACCTTC
CDR3: CASSIGQGAQGATF
size: once
J: TRBJ1-2
V: TRBV6-6
D: TRBD1

DNA: TGTGCCACCAGTGAGGGACAGGGTGGAGGTCAGCCCCAGCATTTT
CDR3: CATSEGQGGGQPQHF
size: -
J: TRBJ1-5
V: TRBV24-1
D: TRBD1

DNA: TGCGCCAGCAGCTTGGCAACGAACACCGGGGAGCTGTTTTTT
CDR3: CASSLATNTGELFF
size: -
J: TRBJ2-2
V: TRBV5-1
D: -

DNA: TGTGCCATCAGTGGCACGGGGGGGGACACTGAAGCTTTCTTT
CDR3: CAISGTGGDTEAFF
size: -
J: TRBJ1-1
V: TRBV10-3
D: -

DNA: TGTGCCAGCAGCCCGAGGGGGCGGGGATCGTACGAGCAGTACTTC
CDR3: CASSPRGRGSYEQYF
size: once
J: TRBJ2-7
V: TRBV7-9
D: -

DNA: TGTGCCAGCAGTCGTCGGGGGCGGAGGACCGGGGAGCTGTTTTTT
CDR3: CASSRRGRRTGELFF
size: -
J: TRBJ2-2
V: TRBV27
D: -

DNA: TGTGCCAGCAGGACCTACAGGGGGCTCAGCGGGTACGGCACCTATGGCTACACCTTC
CDR3: CASRTYRGLSGYGTYGYTF
size: -
J: TRBJ1-2
V: TRBV11-2
D: TRBD1

DNA: TGTGCCAGCAGCAATACCGACATCTATGGCTACACCTTC
CDR3: CASSNTDIYGYTF
size: -
J: TRBJ1-2
V: TRBV7-2
D: -

DNA: TGTGCCACCAGCAGAGGACTAGCGGGAGTAGGGGCCCAAGAGACCCAGTACTTC
CDR3: CATSRGLAGVGAQETQYF
size: -
J: TRBJ2-5
V: TRBV15
D: TRBD2

DNA: TGTGCCAGCAGTTTTGACCGGCCCACAGATACGCAGTATTTT
CDR3: CASSFDRPTDTQYF
size: -
J: TRBJ2-3
V: TRBV27
D: -

DNA: TGTGCCAGCAGGAACGGGGATGGGGGTACCGGGGAGCTGTTTTTT
CDR3: CASRNGDGGTGELFF
size: -
J: TRBJ2-2
V: TRBV2
D: -

DNA: TGTGCCAGCAGCCAAGATATTAACTATGGCTACACCTTC
CDR3: CASSQDINYGYTF
size: -
J: TRBJ1-2
V: TRBV14
D: -

DNA: TGCGCCAGCAGCTTGGGCGGCAGAGCCGTATTAGCCAAAAACATTCAGTACTTC
CDR3: CASSLGGRAVLAKNIQYF
size: -
J: TRBJ2-4
V: TRBV5-1
D: -

DNA: TGTGCCAGCACTGGTAGAAGTCTCAGGCTCAGGAAAAACATTCAGTACTTC
CDR3: CASTGRSLRLRKNIQYF
size: -
J: TRBJ2-4
V: TRBV7-2
D: -

DNA: TGTGCCAGTCAGTATCTCGGCGGGGCCACTGAAGCTTTCTTT
CDR3: CASQYLGGATEAFF
size: -
J: TRBJ1-1
V: TRBV19
D: -

DNA: TGTGCCAGCAGTTATAGCGGGAGGGCCCGGACCGGGGAGCTGTTTTTT
CDR3: CASSYSGRARTGELFF
size: -
J: TRBJ2-2
V: TRBV28
D: TRBD2

DNA: TGTGCCACCCACAGGGCGGGGGGGACTGAAGCTTTCTTT
CDR3: CATHRAGGTEAFF
size: -
J: TRBJ1-1
V: TRBV25-1
D: -

DNA: TGTGCCATCAGTGAGCTGGGGGGAAACACCATATATTTT
CDR3: CAISELGGNTIYF
size: -
J: TRBJ1-3
V: TRBV10-3
D: -

DNA: TGTGCCAGCTCAACCAAGACAGGGAGCGACACTGAAGCTTTCTTT
CDR3: CASSTKTGSDTEAFF
size: -
J: TRBJ1-1
V: TRBV18
D: TRBD1

DNA: TGTGCCAGCAGCTTAGCAGGTGGTGAAAAACTGTTTTTT
CDR3: CASSLAGGEKLFF
size: -
J: TRBJ1-4
V: TRBV11-2
D: -

DNA: TGTGCCAGCAGCGCGGGACTAGCGGGAAGTGGGTACAATGAGCAGTTCTTC
CDR3: CASSAGLAGSGYNEQFF
size: -
J: TRBJ2-1
V: TRBV7-8
D: TRBD2

DNA: TGTGCCAGCAGCTCCCGGACTAGCGGGGCGAGGGATGAGCAGTTCTTC
CDR3: CASSSRTSGARDEQFF
size: -
J: TRBJ2-1
V: TRBV14
D: TRBD2

DNA: TGTGCCACCGGGGGATCGGGGGGACACTATGGCTACACCTTC
CDR3: CATGGSGGHYGYTF
size: -
J: TRBJ1-2
V: TRBV24-1
D: -

DNA: TGTGCTAGCAGCGCCCTAGTGGGAGGGCCTATAGAGACCCAGTACTTC
CDR3: CASSALVGGPIETQYF
size: -
J: TRBJ2-5
V: TRBV7-7
D: TRBD2

DNA: TGTGCCAGCAGTTCCGGACAGGGGCGAGGCTACACCTTC
CDR3: CASSSGQGRGYTF
size: -
J: TRBJ1-2
V: TRBV28
D: TRBD1

DNA: TGTGCCAGCATAAAACAGGGTTATAATTCACCCCTCCACTTT
CDR3: CASIKQGYNSPLHF
size: -
J: TRBJ1-6
V: TRBV28
D: -

DNA: TGTGCCACCAGTGATTTACGCGAGCAGTACTTC
CDR3: CATSDLREQYF
size: -
J: TRBJ2-7
V: TRBV24-1
D: -

DNA: TGTGCCAGCAGTCTTACCCCAGGGGGCATGAACACTGAAGCTTTCTTT
CDR3: CASSLTPGGMNTEAFF
size: -
J: TRBJ1-1
V: TRBV2
D: TRBD1

DNA: TGTGCCAGCACTCGTCAGGGAACAGATACGCAGTATTTT
CDR3: CASTRQGTDTQYF
size: -
J: TRBJ2-3
V: TRBV2
D: -

DNA: TGTGCCAGCAGTCCCGTAGACTATGGCTACACCTTC
CDR3: CASSPVDYGYTF
size: -
J: TRBJ1-2
V: TRBV28
D: -